This T cell receptor (beta chain) was captured by sequencing in a study of blood T cell repertoires in COVID-19. Study summary: Both acute and convalescent COVID-19 samples were obtained from the United States, Italy and Spain. In each case, the material was cDNA or gDNA derived from T cells, B-cell-depleted T cells, or PBMCs.

Germline values: CDR1 MGHRA, CDR2 YSYEKL. Germline trimming cut 1 base from V and 8 bases from J; bases unmatched to any gene: 6. This CDR3 region has 15 residues. Study processing details: From reference gene primer amplification, estimates of nucleated cell counts were derived. Method: immunoSEQ multiplex PCR; TCRdb's copy keeps in-frame clones and lacks some. From that table come the V and J calls and clone size; the DNA was used to work out D and trimming. This table holds roughly 25,000 clones, 88% found once. The sequenced sample was peripheral blood. V and J are TRBV4-1 and TRBJ1-4; 8 nucleotides align to TRBD1. This receptor was obtained from a man aged 65 to 85 in a cohort sampled during active COVID-19. In nucleotides, the CDR3 is TGCGCCAGCAGCCAAGCGGCAGGGGGCGCAGAAAAACTGTTTTTT. As protein: CASSQAAGGAEKLFF.